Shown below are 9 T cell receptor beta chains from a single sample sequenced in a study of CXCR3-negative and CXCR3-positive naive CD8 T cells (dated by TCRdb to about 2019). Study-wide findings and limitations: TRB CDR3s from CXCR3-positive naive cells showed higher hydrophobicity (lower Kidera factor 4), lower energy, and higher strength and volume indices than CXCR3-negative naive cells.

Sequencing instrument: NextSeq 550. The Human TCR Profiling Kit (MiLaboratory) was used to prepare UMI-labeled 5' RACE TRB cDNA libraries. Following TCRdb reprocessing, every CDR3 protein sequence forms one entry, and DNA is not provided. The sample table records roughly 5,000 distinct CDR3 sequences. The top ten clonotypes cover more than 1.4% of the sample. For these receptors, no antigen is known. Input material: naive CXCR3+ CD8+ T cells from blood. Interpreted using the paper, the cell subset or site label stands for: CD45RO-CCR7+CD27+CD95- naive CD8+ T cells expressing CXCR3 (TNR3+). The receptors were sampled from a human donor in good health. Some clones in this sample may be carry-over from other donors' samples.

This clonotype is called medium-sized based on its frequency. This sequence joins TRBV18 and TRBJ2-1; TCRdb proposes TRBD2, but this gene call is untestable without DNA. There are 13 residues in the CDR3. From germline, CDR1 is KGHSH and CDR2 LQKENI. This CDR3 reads CASSRTSGREQFF.

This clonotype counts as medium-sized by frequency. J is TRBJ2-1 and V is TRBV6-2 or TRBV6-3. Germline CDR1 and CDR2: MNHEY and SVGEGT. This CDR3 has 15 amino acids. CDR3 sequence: CASSYVSASYNEQFF.

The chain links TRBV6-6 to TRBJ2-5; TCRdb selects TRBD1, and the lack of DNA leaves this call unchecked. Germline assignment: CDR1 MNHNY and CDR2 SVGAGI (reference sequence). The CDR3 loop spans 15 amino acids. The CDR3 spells CASSPRGLGGETQYF.

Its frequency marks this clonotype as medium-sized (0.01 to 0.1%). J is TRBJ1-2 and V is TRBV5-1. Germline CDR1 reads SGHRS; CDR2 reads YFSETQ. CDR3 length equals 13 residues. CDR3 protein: CASTEGQAYGYTF.

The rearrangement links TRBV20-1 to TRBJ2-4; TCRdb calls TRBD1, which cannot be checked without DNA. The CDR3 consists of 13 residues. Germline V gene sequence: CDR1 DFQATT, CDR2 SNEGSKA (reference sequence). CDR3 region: CSASGATKNIQYF.

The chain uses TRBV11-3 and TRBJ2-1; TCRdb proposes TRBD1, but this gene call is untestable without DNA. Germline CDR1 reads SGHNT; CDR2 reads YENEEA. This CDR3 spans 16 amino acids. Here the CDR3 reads CASRTDRVGTYNEQFF. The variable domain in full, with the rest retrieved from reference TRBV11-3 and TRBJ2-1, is EAGVVQSPRYKIIEKKQPVAFWCNPISGHNTLYWYLQNLGQGPELLIRYENEEAVDDSQLPKDRFSAERLKGVDSTLKIQPAELGDSAVYLCASRTDRVGTYNEQFFGPGTRLTVL.

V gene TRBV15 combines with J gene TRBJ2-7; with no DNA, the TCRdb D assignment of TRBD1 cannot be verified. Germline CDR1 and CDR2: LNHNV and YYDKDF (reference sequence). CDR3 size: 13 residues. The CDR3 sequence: CATSGDSRYEQYF.

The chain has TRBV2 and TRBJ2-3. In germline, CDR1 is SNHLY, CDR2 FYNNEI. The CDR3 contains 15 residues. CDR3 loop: CASSETPGRTDTQYF.

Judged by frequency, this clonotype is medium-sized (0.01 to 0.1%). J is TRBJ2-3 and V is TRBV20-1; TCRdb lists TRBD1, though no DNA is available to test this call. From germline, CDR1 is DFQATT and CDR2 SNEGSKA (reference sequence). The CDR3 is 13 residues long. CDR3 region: CSAGDTRTDTQYF.